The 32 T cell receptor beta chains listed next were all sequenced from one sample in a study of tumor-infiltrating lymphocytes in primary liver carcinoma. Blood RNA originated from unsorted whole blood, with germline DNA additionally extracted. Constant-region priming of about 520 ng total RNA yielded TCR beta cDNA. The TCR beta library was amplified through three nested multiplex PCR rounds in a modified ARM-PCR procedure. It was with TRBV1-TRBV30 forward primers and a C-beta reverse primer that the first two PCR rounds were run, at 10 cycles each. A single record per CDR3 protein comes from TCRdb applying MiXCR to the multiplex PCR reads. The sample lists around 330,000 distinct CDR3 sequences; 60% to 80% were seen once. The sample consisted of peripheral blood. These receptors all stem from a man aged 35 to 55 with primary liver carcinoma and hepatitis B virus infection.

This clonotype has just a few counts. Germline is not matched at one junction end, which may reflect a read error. The CDR3 sequence: CASSWGEGGKSF. The CDR3 coding sequence is TGTGCTAGCAGCTGGGGGGAGGGGGGGAAATCCTTC. J is TRBJ2-7 and V is TRBV7-8; D perhaps matches TRBD2 (7 bases). This CDR3 has 12 residues. Germline CDR1 reads SGHVS; CDR2 reads FQNEAQ.

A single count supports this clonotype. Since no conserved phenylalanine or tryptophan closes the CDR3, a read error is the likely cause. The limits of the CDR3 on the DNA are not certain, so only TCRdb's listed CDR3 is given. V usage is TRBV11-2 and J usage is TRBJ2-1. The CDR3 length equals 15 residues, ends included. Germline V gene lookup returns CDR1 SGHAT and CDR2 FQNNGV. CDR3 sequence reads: CASTIDLSSYTELFY.

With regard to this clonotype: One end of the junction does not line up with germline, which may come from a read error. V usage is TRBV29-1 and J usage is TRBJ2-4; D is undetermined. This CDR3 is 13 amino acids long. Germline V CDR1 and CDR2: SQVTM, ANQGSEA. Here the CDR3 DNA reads TGCGGCGTTGGTGCTGACCGAAAAAACATTCAGTACTTC. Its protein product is CGVGADRKNIQYF.

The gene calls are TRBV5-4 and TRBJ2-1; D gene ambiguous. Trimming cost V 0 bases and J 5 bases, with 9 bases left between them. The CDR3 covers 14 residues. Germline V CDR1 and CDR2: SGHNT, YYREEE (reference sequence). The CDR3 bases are TGTGCCAGCAGCTTGGTTAGCTTCCACAATGAGCAGTTCTTC. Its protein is CASSLVSFHNEQFF. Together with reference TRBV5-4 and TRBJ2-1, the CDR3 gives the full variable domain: ETGVTQSPTHLIKTRGQQVTLRCSSQSGHNTVSWYQQALGQGPQFIFQYYREEENGRGNFPPRFSGLQFPNYSSELNVNALELDDSALYLCASSLVSFHNEQFFGPGTRLTVL.

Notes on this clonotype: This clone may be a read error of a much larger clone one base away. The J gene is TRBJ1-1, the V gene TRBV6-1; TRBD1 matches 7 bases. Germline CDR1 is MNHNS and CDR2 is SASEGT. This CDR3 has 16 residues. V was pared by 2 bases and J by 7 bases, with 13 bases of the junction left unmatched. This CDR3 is CASSESIGGGRNEAFF. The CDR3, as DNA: TGTGCCAGCAGTGAATCGATAGGGGGCGGACGGAATGAAGCTTTCTTT.

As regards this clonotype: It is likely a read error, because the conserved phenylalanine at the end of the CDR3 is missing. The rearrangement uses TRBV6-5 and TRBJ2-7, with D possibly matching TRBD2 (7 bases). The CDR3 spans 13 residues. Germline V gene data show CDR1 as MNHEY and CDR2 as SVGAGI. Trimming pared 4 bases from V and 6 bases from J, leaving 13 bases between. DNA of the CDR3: TGTGCCAGCAGTTTAACAGGGAGGGGCGAGCAGTACATC. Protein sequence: CASSLTGRGEQYI.

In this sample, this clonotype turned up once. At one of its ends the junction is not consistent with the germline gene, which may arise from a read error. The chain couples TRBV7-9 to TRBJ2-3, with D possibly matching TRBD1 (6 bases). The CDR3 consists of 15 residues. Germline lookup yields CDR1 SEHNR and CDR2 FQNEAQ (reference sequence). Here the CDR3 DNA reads TGTGTCAGCAGCTCGGACAGCTTTTACACAGATACGCAGTATTTT. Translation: CVSSSDSFYTDTQYF.

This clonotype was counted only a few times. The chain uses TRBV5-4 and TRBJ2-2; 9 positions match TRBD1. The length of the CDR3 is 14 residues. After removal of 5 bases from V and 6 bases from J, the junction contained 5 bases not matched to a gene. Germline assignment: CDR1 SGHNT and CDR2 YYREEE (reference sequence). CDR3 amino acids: CASSLRQGAGELFF. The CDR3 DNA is TGTGCCAGCAGTCTTAGACAGGGGGCCGGGGAGCTGTTTTTT.

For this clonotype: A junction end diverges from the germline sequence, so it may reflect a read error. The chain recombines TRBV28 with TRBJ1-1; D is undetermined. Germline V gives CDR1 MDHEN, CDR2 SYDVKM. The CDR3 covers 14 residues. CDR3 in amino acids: CTSSSQGRNTEAFF. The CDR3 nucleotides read TGTACCAGCAGTTCTCAAGGGAGAAACACTGAAGCTTTCTTT.

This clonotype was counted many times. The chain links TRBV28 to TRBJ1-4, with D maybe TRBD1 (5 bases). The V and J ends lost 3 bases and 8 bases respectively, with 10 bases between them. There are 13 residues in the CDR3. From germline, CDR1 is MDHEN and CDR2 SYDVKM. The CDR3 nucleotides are TGTGCCAGCAGTTTCCCAGGGAACGAAAAACTGTTTTTT. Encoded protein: CASSFPGNEKLFF.

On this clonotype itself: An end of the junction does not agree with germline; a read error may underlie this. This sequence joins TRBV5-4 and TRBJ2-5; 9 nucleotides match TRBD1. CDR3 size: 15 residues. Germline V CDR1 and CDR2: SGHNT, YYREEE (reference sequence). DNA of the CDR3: TGTGCCATCAGCGGGACAGGGATAGGGCAAGAGACCCAGTACTTC. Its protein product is CAISGTGIGQETQYF. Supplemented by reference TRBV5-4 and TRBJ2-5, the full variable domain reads ETGVTQSPTHLIKTRGQQVTLRCSSQSGHNTVSWYQQALGQGPQFIFQYYREEENGRGNFPPRFSGLQFPNYSSELNVNALELDDSALYLCAISGTGIGQETQYFGPGTRLLVL.

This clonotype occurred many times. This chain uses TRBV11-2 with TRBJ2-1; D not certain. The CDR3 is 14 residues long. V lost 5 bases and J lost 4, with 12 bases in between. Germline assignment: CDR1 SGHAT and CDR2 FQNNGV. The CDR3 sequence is CASSPLGEYNEQFF. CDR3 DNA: TGTGCCAGCAGCCCCCTCGGAGAGTACAATGAGCAGTTCTTC.

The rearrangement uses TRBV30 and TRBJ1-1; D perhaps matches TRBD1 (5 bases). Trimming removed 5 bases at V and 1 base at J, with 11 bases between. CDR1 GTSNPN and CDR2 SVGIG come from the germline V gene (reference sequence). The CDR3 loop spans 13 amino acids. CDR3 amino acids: CAWGGNPNTEAFF. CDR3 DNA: TGTGCCTGGGGGGGAAACCCGAACACTGAAGCTTTCTTT.

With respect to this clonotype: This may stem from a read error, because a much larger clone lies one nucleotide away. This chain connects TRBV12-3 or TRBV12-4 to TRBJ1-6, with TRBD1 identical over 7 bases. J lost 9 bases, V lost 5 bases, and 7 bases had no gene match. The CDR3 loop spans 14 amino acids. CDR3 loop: CASSNRGGSSPLHF. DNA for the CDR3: TGTGCCAGCAGTAACAGGGGCGGCTCTTCACCCCTCCACTTT.

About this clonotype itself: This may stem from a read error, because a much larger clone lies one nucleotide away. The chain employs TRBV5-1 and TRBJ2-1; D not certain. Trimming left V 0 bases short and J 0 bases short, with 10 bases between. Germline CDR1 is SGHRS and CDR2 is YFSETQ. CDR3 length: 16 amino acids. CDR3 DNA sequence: TGCGCCAGCAGCTTGGATGCGGCGAGCTCCTACAATGAGCAGTTCTTC. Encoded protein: CASSLDAASSYNEQFF.

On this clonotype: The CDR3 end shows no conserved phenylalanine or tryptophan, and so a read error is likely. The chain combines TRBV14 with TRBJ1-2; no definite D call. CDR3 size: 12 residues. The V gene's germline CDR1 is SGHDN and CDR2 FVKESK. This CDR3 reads CDSSRGGYGYTL. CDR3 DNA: TGTGACAGCAGTCGCGGAGGCTATGGCTACACCTTA.

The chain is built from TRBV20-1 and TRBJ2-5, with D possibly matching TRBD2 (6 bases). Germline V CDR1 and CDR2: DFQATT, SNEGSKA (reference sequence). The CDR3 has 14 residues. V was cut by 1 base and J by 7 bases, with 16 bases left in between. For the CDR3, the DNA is TGCAGTGCTAGAGGGACTACCGATCGCGTGACCCAGTACTTC. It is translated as CSARGTTDRVTQYF.

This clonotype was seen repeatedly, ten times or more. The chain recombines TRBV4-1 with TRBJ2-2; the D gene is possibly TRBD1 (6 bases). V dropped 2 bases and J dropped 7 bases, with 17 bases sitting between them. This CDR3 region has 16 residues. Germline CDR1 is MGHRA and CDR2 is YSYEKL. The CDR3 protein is CASSQTPRGRGGELFF. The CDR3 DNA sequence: TGCGCCAGCAGCCAAACGCCTAGGGGGAGAGGCGGGGAGCTGTTTTTT.

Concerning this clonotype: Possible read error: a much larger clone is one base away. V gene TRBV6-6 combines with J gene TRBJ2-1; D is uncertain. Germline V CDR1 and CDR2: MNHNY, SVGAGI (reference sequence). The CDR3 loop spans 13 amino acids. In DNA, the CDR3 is TGTGCCAGCAGTTTCTCTTCCAGCAATGAGCAGCTCTTC. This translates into CASSFSSSNEQLF.

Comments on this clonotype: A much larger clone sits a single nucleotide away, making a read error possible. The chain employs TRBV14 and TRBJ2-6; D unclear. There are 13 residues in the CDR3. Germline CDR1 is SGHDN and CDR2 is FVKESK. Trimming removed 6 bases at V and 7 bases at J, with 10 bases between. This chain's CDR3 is CASSLCRANVLTF. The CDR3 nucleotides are TGTGCCAGCAGTCTGTGTAGAGCCAACGTCCTGACTTTC.

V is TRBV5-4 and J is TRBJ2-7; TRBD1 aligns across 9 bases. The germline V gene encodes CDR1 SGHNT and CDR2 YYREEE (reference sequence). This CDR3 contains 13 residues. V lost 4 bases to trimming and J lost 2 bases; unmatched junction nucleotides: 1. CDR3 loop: CASSRQGAYEQYF. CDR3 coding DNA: TGTGCCAGCAGCCGACAGGGGGCCTACGAGCAGTACTTC. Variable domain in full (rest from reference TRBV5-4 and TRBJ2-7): ETGVTQSPTHLIKTRGQQVTLRCSSQSGHNTVSWYQQALGQGPQFIFQYYREEENGRGNFPPRFSGLQFPNYSSELNVNALELDDSALYLCASSRQGAYEQYFGPGTRLTVT.

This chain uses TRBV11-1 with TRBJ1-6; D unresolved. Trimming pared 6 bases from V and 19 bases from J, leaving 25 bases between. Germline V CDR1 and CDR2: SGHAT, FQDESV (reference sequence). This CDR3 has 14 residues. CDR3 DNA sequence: TGTGCCAGCAGTTGGACGTCCGGGGATTCACCCATTCACTTT. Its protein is CASSWTSGDSPIHF.

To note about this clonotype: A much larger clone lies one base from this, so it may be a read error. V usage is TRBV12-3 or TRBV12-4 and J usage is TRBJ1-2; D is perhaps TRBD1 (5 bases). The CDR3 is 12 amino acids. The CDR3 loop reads CANSLWGSGYTF. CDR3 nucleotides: TGTGCCAACAGTTTATGGGGGTCTGGCTACACCTTC.

The CDR3 loop is CASSLDTSTDTQYF. As DNA, the CDR3 is TGTGCCAGCAGCTTAGATACCTCCACAGATACGCAGTATTTT. The chain joins TRBV11-2 to TRBJ2-3; no clear D gene. The CDR3 loop spans 14 amino acids. The germline V gene encodes CDR1 SGHAT and CDR2 FQNNGV. V lost 0 bases and J lost 2, with 6 bases in between. The full variable domain, with the rest looked up from reference TRBV11-2 and TRBJ2-3, is EAGVAQSPRYKIIEKRQSVAFWCNPISGHATLYWYQQILGQGPKLLIQFQNNGVVDDSQLPKDRFSAERLKGVDSTLKIQPAKLEDSAVYLCASSLDTSTDTQYFGPGTRLTVL.

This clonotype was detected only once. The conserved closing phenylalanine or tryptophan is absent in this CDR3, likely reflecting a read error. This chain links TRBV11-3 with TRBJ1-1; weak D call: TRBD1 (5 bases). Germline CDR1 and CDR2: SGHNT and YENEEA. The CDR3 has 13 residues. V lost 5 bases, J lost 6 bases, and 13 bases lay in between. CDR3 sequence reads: CASSTRQGAEAFY. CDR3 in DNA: TGTGCCAGCAGCACTCGACAAGGGGCTGAAGCTTTCTAT.

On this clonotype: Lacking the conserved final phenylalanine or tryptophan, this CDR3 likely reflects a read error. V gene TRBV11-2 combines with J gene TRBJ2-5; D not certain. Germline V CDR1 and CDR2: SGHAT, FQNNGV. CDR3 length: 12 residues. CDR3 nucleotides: TGTGCCATCAGCCCAAATGAAGAGACCCAGTACTCC. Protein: CAISPNEETQYS.

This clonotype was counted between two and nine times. The CDR3 region is CASTPTETYEQYF. CDR3 nucleotides: TGTGCCAGCACCCCAACGGAGACCTACGAGCAGTACTTC. This chain joins TRBV7-9 and TRBJ2-7, with D unresolved. Trimming left V 7 bases short and J 2 bases short, with 12 bases between. The germline CDR1 and CDR2 sequences are SEHNR and FQNEAQ (reference sequence). The CDR3 runs to 13 residues.

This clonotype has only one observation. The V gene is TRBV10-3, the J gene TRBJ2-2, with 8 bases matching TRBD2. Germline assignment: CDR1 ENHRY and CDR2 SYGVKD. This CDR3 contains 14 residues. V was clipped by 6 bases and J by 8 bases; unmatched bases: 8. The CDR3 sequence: CAISPNSGTGELFF. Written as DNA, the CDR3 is TGTGCCATCAGCCCGAATAGCGGGACGGGGGAGCTGTTTTTT.

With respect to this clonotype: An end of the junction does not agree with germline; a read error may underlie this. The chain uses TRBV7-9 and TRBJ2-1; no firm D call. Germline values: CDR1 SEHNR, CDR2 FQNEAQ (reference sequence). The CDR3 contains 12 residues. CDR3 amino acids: CASSLSGDEQLF. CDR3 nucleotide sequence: TGTGCCAGCAGCCTTAGTGGCGATGAGCAGCTCTTC.

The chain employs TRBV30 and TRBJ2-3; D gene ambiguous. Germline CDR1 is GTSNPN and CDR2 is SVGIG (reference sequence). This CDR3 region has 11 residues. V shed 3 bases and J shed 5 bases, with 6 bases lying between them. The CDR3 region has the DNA TGTGCCTGGAGGAATGGAGATACGCAGTATTTT. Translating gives CAWRNGDTQYF.

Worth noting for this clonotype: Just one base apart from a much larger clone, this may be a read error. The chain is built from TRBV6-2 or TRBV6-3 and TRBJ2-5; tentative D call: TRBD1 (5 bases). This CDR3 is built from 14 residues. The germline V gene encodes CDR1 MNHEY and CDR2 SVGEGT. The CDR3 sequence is CASRGQTYQGTQYF. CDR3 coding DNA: TGTGCCAGCAGGGGGCAGACGTACCAAGGGACCCAGTACTTC.

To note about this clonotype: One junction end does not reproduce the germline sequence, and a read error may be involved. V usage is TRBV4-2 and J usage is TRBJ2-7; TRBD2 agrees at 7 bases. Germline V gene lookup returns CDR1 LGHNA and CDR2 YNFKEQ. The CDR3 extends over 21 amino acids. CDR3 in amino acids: CVSSLTQAGSRTNGRKYEQYF. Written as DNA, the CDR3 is TGTGTCAGCAGCCTCACCCAGGCAGGGTCCCGGACTAACGGGAGGAAGTACGAGCAGTACTTC.